The clone carrying this T cell receptor (beta chain) was seen a few times. Only in-frame clones appear in the TCRdb table, and some are missing; sequencing was by immunoSEQ multiplex PCR. The data hold tens of thousands of clones, with 70% to 90% observed a single time. This record belongs to a study of blood T cell repertoires in COVID-19. Trimming stripped 6 bases from V and 0 bases from J, with 11 bases between. Germline-derived CDR1 and CDR2 are SNHLY and FYNNEI. The CDR3 runs 14 residues. The TCR comes from a man at least 80 years old with acute or convalescent COVID-19. The specimen sequenced was peripheral blood. This chain connects TRBV2 to TRBJ1-2; possibly TRBD1 for D (5 bases). The CDR3 sequence: CASRSTEANYGYTF. In DNA form, the CDR3 reads TGTGCCAGCAGATCGACAGAAGCTAACTATGGCTACACCTTC.